The rows below give T cell receptor beta chains drawn from one sample of a study of blood T cell repertoires in COVID-19. Using immunoSEQ multiplex PCR, the repertoire was profiled, and TCRdb retains in-frame clones only, with some absent. This sample has around 210,000 clones, with roughly 84% found just once. The source material was peripheral blood. The receptors derive from a man aged 45-60 years with COVID-19, enrolled during active disease. Both conserved end residues are trimmed from each CDR3.

v_gene	j_gene	CDR3aa
TRBV28	TRBJ2-7	ATALRGSRDEQY
TRBV11-2	TRBJ2-7	ASSRTSGSYEQY
TRBV5-1	TRBJ2-7	ASSLGTSSVYEQY
TRBV19	TRBJ2-7	ATAPFLAAVSYEQY
TRBV5-1	TRBJ1-1	ASSLEAGNTEAF
TRBV19	TRBJ2-1	ASSIRGNEQF
TRBV7-9	TRBJ2-7	ASRIPGQGNGEQY
TRBV28	TRBJ1-3	ASSLAGGRSGNTIY
TRBV7-6	TRBJ2-3	ASSFSGVAGTDTQY
TRBV25-1	TRBJ2-1	ASTVDSYNEQF
TRBV6-4	TRBJ2-2	ASSVLAGAPNTGELF
TRBV28	TRBJ1-2	ASRGQGSSYGYT
TRBV6-2/TRBV6-3	TRBJ2-1	ASSYSNQGRKNEQF
TRBV19	TRBJ1-2	ASSMDSYGYT
TRBV5-6	TRBJ2-1	ASRSGVTSYNEQF
TRBV4-1	TRBJ2-7	ASSPRPGGREEQY
TRBV15	TRBJ1-6	ATSREQGGPLH
TRBV9	TRBJ2-2	ASSLGLAGTGELF
TRBV6-5	TRBJ2-1	ASGERSSYNEQF
TRBV7-2	TRBJ1-3	ASSITGLAGNTIY
TRBV24-1	TRBJ2-1	ATSDWDRGVNEQF
TRBV7-8	TRBJ2-7	ASSLVTYEQY
TRBV3-1/TRBV3-2	TRBJ1-1	ASSLRDRGSAAEAF
TRBV2	TRBJ2-2	ASSEGQGAIGGELF
TRBV5-4	TRBJ2-7	ASSLDHGGTYEQY
TRBV18	TRBJ1-5	ASSLNQGRQPQH
TRBV15	TRBJ2-7	ATSRKPRGAQAGYEQY
TRBV14	TRBJ2-5	ASSQGGEETQY
TRBV7-9	TRBJ1-5	ASSPGTGTSNQPQH
TRBV19	TRBJ1-1	ASIDRGVGVTEAF
TRBV2	TRBJ1-1	ASNQGWRMNTEAF
TRBV4-2	TRBJ2-7	ASSQDRGGYEQY
TRBV12-5	TRBJ2-2	ASGLITWSGAFVSTGELF
TRBV5-5	TRBJ2-1	ASSLLGEDRWSNEQF
TRBV19	TRBJ2-1	ASSPGLAGAEQF
TRBV5-1	TRBJ2-1	ASSSIFSGGSTYNEQF
TRBV9	TRBJ2-7	ASSVDQRGGTYEQY
TRBV4-1	TRBJ2-1	ASSQITTGGEQF
TRBV27	TRBJ2-1	ASRGQVYFNEQF
TRBV6-1	TRBJ1-5	ASTRTGGDQPQH
TRBV4-2	TRBJ2-7	ASSQVVSSGEVYEQY
TRBV25-1	TRBJ2-4	ASSESGAGAKNIQY
TRBV9	TRBJ2-3	ASSVQLAGGADTQY
TRBV7-9	TRBJ2-1	ASSLGGSDYNEQF
TRBV7-2	TRBJ1-4	ASSPRDRPSEKLF
TRBV5-4	TRBJ2-7	ASSLGSGISYEQY
TRBV3-1/TRBV3-2	TRBJ2-7	ASSQDRLRSYEQY
TRBV7-2	TRBJ1-5	ASSLVTGASNQPQH
TRBV6-5	TRBJ2-3	ASSPSGPGTDTQY
TRBV28	TRBJ2-1	ASSRGGLVTYNEQF
TRBV9	TRBJ2-1	ASSVGQGVYNEQF
TRBV18	TRBJ1-1	ASSGGEGTEAF
TRBV6-5	TRBJ2-2	ASSYARGRSGELF
TRBV2	TRBJ2-3	ASSLEDTQY
TRBV27	TRBJ2-3	ASSLAGAPPTDTQY
TRBV5-1	TRBJ1-3	ASSLGDRDGNTIY
TRBV19	TRBJ1-5	ASSGTGGNQPQH
TRBV5-5	TRBJ1-6	ASSSLLGGSYNSPLH